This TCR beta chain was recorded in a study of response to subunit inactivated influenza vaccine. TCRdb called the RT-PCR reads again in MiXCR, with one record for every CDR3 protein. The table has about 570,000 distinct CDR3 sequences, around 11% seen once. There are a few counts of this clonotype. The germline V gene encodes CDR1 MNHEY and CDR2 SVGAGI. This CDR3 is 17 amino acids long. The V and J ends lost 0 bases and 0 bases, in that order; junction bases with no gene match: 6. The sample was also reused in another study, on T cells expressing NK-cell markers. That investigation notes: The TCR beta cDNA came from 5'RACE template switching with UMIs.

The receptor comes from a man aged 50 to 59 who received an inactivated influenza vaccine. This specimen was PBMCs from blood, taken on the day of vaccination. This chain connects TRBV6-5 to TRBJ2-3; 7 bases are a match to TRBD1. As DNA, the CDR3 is TGTGCCAGCAGTTACTCGGTACGACAGGGTAGCACAGATACGCAGTATTTT. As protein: CASSYSVRQGSTDTQYF.